The rows below give T cell receptor beta chains drawn from one sample of a study of shared clonotypes between healthy human individuals. TCRdb's table, derived via immunoSEQ multiplex PCR, lists solely in-frame clones and lacks some. The table lists about 2.1 million clones, 93% of them singletons, with around 1.7% in the top ten. Sequenced material: naive CD8+ T cells from PBMCs. These receptors all come from a man between 18 and 35 years old in good health. Some clones in this sample may be carry-over from other donors' samples. Each CDR3 is given with its conserved first and last residue. The D gene is left open where the match is weak. Not every row has a clone size; where given, it reads once, few, many or a size class.

TRBV7-8,TRBJ1-2,NA,TRBD1,CASSLKRGHGYTF,TGTGCCAGCAGCTTAAAGAGGGGGCACGGCTACACCTTC
TRBV7-8,TRBJ2-7,NA,NA,CASSLVQVNRGEQYF,TGTGCCAGCAGCTTAGTTCAGGTCAACCGCGGCGAGCAGTACTTC
TRBV28,TRBJ1-3,NA,NA,CASSFPNSILSGNTIYF,TGTGCCAGCAGTTTTCCCAACAGCATACTCTCTGGAAACACCATATATTTT
TRBV6-5,TRBJ2-1,NA,TRBD2,CASSYLAGMDEQFF,TGTGCCAGCAGTTATCTAGCGGGAATGGATGAGCAGTTCTTC
TRBV27,TRBJ2-2,once,NA,CASSLPRGGPNTGELFF,TGTGCCAGCAGTCTCCCGCGGGGCGGGCCTAACACCGGGGAGCTGTTTTTT
TRBV27,TRBJ1-5,NA,TRBD1,CASSLSTGEINQPQHF,TGTGCCAGCAGTTTATCGACAGGGGAAATTAATCAGCCCCAGCATTTT
TRBV7-9,TRBJ2-4,NA,NA,CASSFATAKNIQYF,TGTGCCAGCAGCTTCGCTACGGCCAAAAACATTCAGTACTTC
TRBV9,TRBJ1-1,NA,NA,CASSATKKRNTEAFF,TGTGCCAGCAGCGCGACAAAAAAAAGGAACACTGAAGCTTTCTTT
TRBV9,TRBJ2-2,NA,NA,CASSVAIGDSGKPYSWDLFF,TGTGCCAGCAGCGTAGCTATTGGGGACAGCGGGAAGCCCTATTCGTGGGATCTGTTTTTT
TRBV29-1,TRBJ2-7,NA,TRBD2,CSARTSPEVKQYF,TGCAGCGCCCGGACTAGTCCCGAGGTAAAGCAGTACTTC
TRBV28,TRBJ2-1,NA,TRBD1,CASETGATYNEQFF,TGTGCCAGCGAAACAGGGGCTACCTACAATGAGCAGTTCTTC
TRBV5-1,TRBJ2-1,once,TRBD2,CASSLTTLAGGPNNEQFF,TGCGCCAGCAGCTTAACCACTTTAGCGGGAGGGCCTAACAATGAGCAGTTCTTC
TRBV19,TRBJ1-5,NA,TRBD1,CASSIDRGPGQPQHF,TGTGCCAGTAGTATAGACAGGGGGCCGGGTCAGCCCCAGCATTTT
TRBV29-1,TRBJ2-1,NA,TRBD2,CSVDPNGLAGDDEQFF,TGCAGCGTTGACCCAAATGGACTAGCGGGAGACGACGAACAGTTCTTC
TRBV27,TRBJ1-4,NA,NA,CASSLSRGAHEKLFF,TGTGCCAGCAGTTTATCTCGGGGGGCGCATGAAAAACTGTTTTTT
TRBV28,TRBJ1-1,few,NA,CASSLRPENTEAFF,TGTGCCAGCAGTTTACGGCCTGAGAACACTGAAGCTTTCTTT